The 17 T cell receptor beta chains presented below share a single source sample, sequenced in a study of blood T cell repertoires in COVID-19. The method was immunoSEQ multiplex PCR; TCRdb's version includes in-frame clones alone and lacks a portion of them. The sample lists about 88,000 clones, about 90% occurring once. The material sequenced was peripheral blood. Receptor source: a young man with COVID-19, enrolled during active disease.

V gene TRBV7-9 combines with J gene TRBJ2-4, with 8 bases that match TRBD1. The trim removed 5 bases at V and 0 bases at J, leaving 6 bases unmatched. The CDR3 has 16 amino acids. The V gene's germline CDR1 is SEHNR and CDR2 FQNEAQ (reference sequence). CDR3 bases: TGTGCCAGCAGCCCCGGACAGGGACTAGCCAAAAACATTCAGTACTTC. Translation gives CASSPGQGLAKNIQYF.

The rearrangement links TRBV29-1 to TRBJ1-5, with D unclear. Trimming took 4 bases from V and 2 from J, leaving 9 bases between them. Germline CDR1 is SQVTM and CDR2 is ANQGSEA. This CDR3 contains 13 residues. The CDR3: CSVVGRRNQPQHF. The CDR3 DNA sequence: TGCAGCGTTGTTGGGAGACGCAATCAGCCCCAGCATTTT. The full variable domain, in which reference TRBV29-1 and TRBJ1-5 provide the parts outside the CDR3, is SAVISQKPSRDICQRGTSLTIQCQVDSQVTMMFWYRQQPGQSLTLIATANQGSEATYESGFVIDKFPISRPNLTFSTLTVSNMSPEDSSIYLCSVVGRRNQPQHFGDGTRLSIL.

The rearrangement links TRBV21-1 to TRBJ2-4; whether TRBD2, the table's D call, matches the DNA was not checked. TRBV21-1 represents a pseudogene. This CDR3 is 17 amino acids long. The CDR3 loop reads CASSKDRAGVNKNIQYF. DNA of the CDR3: TGTGCCAGCAGCAAAGACCGCGCCGGGGTGAACAAAAACATTCAGTACTTC.

The rearrangement links TRBV28 to TRBJ2-5; 8 positions agree with TRBD2. From germline, CDR1 is MDHEN and CDR2 SYDVKM. Trimming cost V 8 bases and J 4 bases; bases outside gene matches: 9. The length of the CDR3 is 14 residues. CDR3 sequence (DNA): TGTGCCAGCCGTGAGATCAGCGGGAGAGAGACCCAGTACTTC. Translating gives CASREISGRETQYF.

This chain uses TRBV6-2 or TRBV6-3 with TRBJ1-5; 7 bases match TRBD1. The CDR3 spans 15 residues. CDR1 is MNHEY and CDR2 is SVGEGT in the germline V gene. The junction had 7 bases not matched to a gene; V was cut back by 4 bases and J by 4 bases. This CDR3 reads CASSFGTAYNQPQHF. In DNA, the CDR3 is TGTGCCAGCAGTTTCGGGACAGCCTATAATCAGCCCCAGCATTTT.

The chain uses TRBV7-8 and TRBJ1-4, with 7 bases matching TRBD1. V gave up 5 bases and J gave up 8 bases; unmatched junction bases: 11. CDR3 length equals 15 residues. CDR1 and CDR2 (germline): SGHVS, FQNEAQ. The CDR3 is CASSLTGTLGEKLFF. In nucleotides, the CDR3 is TGTGCCAGCAGCCTGACAGGGACCCTCGGGGAAAAACTGTTTTTT. The whole variable domain, remainder taken from reference TRBV7-8 and TRBJ1-4, is GAGVSQSPRYKVAKRGQDVALRCDPISGHVSLFWYQQALGQGPEFLTYFQNEAQLDKSGLPSDRFFAERPEGSVSTLKIQRTQQEDSAVYLCASSLTGTLGEKLFFGSGTQLSVL.

This chain links TRBV5-1 with TRBJ1-5; D unclear. There are 13 residues in the CDR3. The V end was cut by 4 bases, the J end by 3 bases, with 8 bases between. CDR1 is SGHRS and CDR2 is YFSETQ in the germline V gene. CDR3: CASSPDDNQPQHF. The CDR3 DNA is TGCGCCAGCAGCCCAGATGACAATCAGCCCCAGCATTTT.

V and J are TRBV5-3 and TRBJ2-3; D unresolved. TRBV5-3 is an open reading frame, and its role is uncertain. V was trimmed by 4 bases and J by 5 bases, leaving 14 bases between them. The CDR3 is 14 residues long. CDR3 DNA sequence: TGTGCCAGAAGCCGAGTTACTATTGGAGATACGCAGTATTTT. It yields the protein CARSRVTIGDTQYF.

J is TRBJ2-3 and V is TRBV30; 15 nucleotides line up with TRBD2. From germline, CDR1 is GTSNPN and CDR2 SVGIG (reference sequence). V was clipped by 2 bases and J by 4 bases; unmatched bases: 10. This CDR3 comprises 18 residues. CDR3: CAWSTGLAGGRFSDTQYF. In DNA, the CDR3 is TGTGCCTGGAGTACCGGACTAGCGGGAGGGAGGTTTTCAGATACGCAGTATTTT.

The J gene is TRBJ2-7, the V gene TRBV7-6; 8 nucleotides line up with TRBD2. The germline CDR1 and CDR2 sequences are SGHVS and FNYEAQ. With 0 bases clipped from V and 5 bases from J, the junction kept 9 bases outside the gene matches. The CDR3 is 16 amino acids. The CDR3 DNA follows: TGTGCCAGCAGCTTAGCGAGGGTAGCGGGAAGGAACGAGCAGTACTTC. Amino acid sequence: CASSLARVAGRNEQYF. The whole variable domain, remainder taken from reference TRBV7-6 and TRBJ2-7, is GAGVSQSPRYKVTKRGQDVALRCDPISGHVSLYWYRQALGQGPEFLTYFNYEAQQDKSGLPNDRFSAERPEGSISTLTIQRTEQRDSAMYRCASSLARVAGRNEQYFGPGTRLTVT.

This clone has only one observation. V and J are TRBV20-1 and TRBJ2-7; TRBD1 aligns across 10 bases. The germline gives CDR1 DFQATT, CDR2 SNEGSKA (reference sequence). The CDR3 loop spans 14 amino acids. V lost 3 bases to trimming and J lost 5 bases; unmatched junction nucleotides: 7. The CDR3: CSASYRDRGHEQYF. CDR3 DNA: TGCAGTGCTAGTTACCGGGACAGGGGACACGAGCAGTACTTC.

V usage is TRBV10-3 and J usage is TRBJ2-1; 7 bases align to TRBD2. The CDR3 runs 15 residues. CDR1 is ENHRY, CDR2 SYGVKD, per germline. V trimming: 5 bases; J trimming: 4 bases; junction bases outside the gene matches: 8. The CDR3 loop reads CAISRREGSYNEQFF. DNA of the CDR3: TGTGCCATCAGTCGCAGGGAGGGGTCTTACAATGAGCAGTTCTTC.

The chain links TRBV3-1 (or the pseudogene TRBV3-2) to TRBJ2-6, with 12 bases identical to TRBD2. The germline gives CDR1 LGHDT, CDR2 YNNKEL (reference sequence). The trim removed 4 bases at V and 1 base at J, leaving 5 bases unmatched. CDR3 length equals 18 residues. The CDR3 here is CASSLRTSGISGANVLTF. The CDR3 DNA sequence: TGTGCCAGCAGCCTCCGGACTAGCGGGATTTCTGGGGCCAACGTCCTGACTTTC.

The chain employs TRBV27 and TRBJ2-7; 7 bases fit TRBD2. The V gene's germline CDR1 is MNHEY and CDR2 SMNVEV (reference sequence). This CDR3 comprises 15 residues. After removal of 5 bases from V and 3 bases from J, the junction contained 10 bases not matched to a gene. The CDR3 sequence: CASSITSASYYEQYF. CDR3 DNA sequence: TGTGCCAGCAGTATAACTAGCGCCTCGTACTACGAGCAGTACTTC.

V usage is TRBV19 and J usage is TRBJ1-1, with D possibly TRBD1 on 5 matching bases. V gave up 4 bases and J gave up 0 bases, with 24 bases separating them. The CDR3 extends over 19 amino acids. From germline, CDR1 is LNHDA and CDR2 SQIVND (reference sequence). The CDR3 nucleotides are TGTGCCAGTAGTAGCTCGTTTCCCTTCGGGGGTTGGTTGAACACTGAAGCTTTCTTT. Its translation is CASSSSFPFGGWLNTEAFF.

The rearrangement uses TRBV21-1 and TRBJ2-2; TRBD1 is taken as the D call from the table, unchecked against the DNA. TRBV21-1 represents a pseudogene. The CDR3 covers 16 residues. The CDR3 protein is CASSKNWTGGTGELFF. In nucleotides, the CDR3 is TGTGCCAGCAGCAAGAACTGGACAGGGGGTACCGGGGAGCTGTTTTTT.

The V call is TRBV5-6, the J call TRBJ2-4, with D possibly matching TRBD1 (6 bases). Trimming removed 1 base at V and 0 bases at J, with 11 bases between. CDR1 and CDR2 from the germline V gene are SGHDT and YYEEEE. This CDR3 has 16 amino acids. Written as DNA, the CDR3 is TGTGCCAGCAGCTTGACAGGGCAGATAGCCAAAAACATTCAGTACTTC. This translates into CASSLTGQIAKNIQYF.